These 3 T cell receptor beta chains were all obtained from the same sample, sequenced in a study of breast tumors, draining lymph nodes, adjacent tissues. Samples came from axillary lymph nodes draining the breast cancer. TCRdb re-called the multiplex PCR reads with MiXCR, one entry per CDR3 protein. The table records about 270,000 distinct CDR3 sequences, more than 30% of them present only once. The sequenced sample was axillary lymph node tissue. The source of these receptors is a female donor with breast cancer. Some clones in this sample may be carry-over from other donors' samples.

This clonotype was seen repeatedly, ten times or more. The chain is built from TRBV25-1 and TRBJ2-7; TRBD2 is a possible D gene (6 bases). Germline V gene lookup returns CDR1 MGHDK and CDR2 SYGVNS. V was trimmed by 1 base and J by 7 bases, leaving 11 bases between them. This CDR3 has 13 amino acids. The CDR3 sequence: CASSELVAGEQYF. The DNA of the CDR3 is TGTGCCAGCAGTGAATTGGTGGCGGGGGAGCAGTACTTC.

This clonotype has a count of ten or more. This chain uses TRBV5-6 with TRBJ2-3, with D hard to call. This CDR3 has 12 residues. The germline V gene encodes CDR1 SGHDT and CDR2 YYEEEE. V lost 2 bases and J 6 bases, leaving 7 bases between the germline ends. The CDR3 bases are TGTGCCAGCAGCTTAGGTCTGGATACGCAGTATTTT. Protein product: CASSLGLDTQYF.

This clonotype showed up just once. This may be a read error: a much more frequent sequence differs by one nucleotide. In nucleotides, the CDR3 is TGTGCCAGCAGCGTAGCGGACGGATTCCAAGAGACCCCGTACTTC. Translating it yields CASSVADGFQETPYF. The chain couples TRBV9 to TRBJ2-5; no clear D. The CDR3 runs to 15 residues. Germline values: CDR1 SGDLS, CDR2 YYNGEE.